This TCR beta chain emerged from a study of naive and memory T cell subsets. This clonotype was counted a few times. Its target is not known. General study points: A few larger clonotypes appeared in naive repertoires, especially CD8, possibly memory cells re-expressing CD45RA.

Two oligonucleotides, mixed equimolar, formed the beta constant-region primer covering TRBC1 and TRBC2. The ligated cDNA underwent four PCR rounds using SP2 and nested alpha and beta constant-region primers. The cDNA 3' end received a ligated single-stranded oligonucleotide carrying the SP2 primer and a 12-nucleotide UMI. TCRdb re-called the UMI-ligation and nested PCR reads through MiXCR, storing one row per CDR3 protein. The sample has 150,000 or so distinct CDR3 sequences; 22% are singletons. From germline, CDR1 is SGHRS and CDR2 YFSETQ. The CDR3 has 18 residues. The V and J ends lost 0 bases and 10 bases respectively, with 26 bases between them.

This TCR derives from a human donor in good health. Sequencing input: naive CD4+ T cells from blood. This chain uses TRBV5-1 with TRBJ2-1; the D gene is possibly TRBD1 (5 bases). The CDR3 nucleotides are TGCGCCAGCAGCTTGGCCATTGACCCGAGACAGAAGGGTGAGGAGCAGTTCTTC. Protein product: CASSLAIDPRQKGEEQFF.